Below, 7 T cell receptor beta chains from the same sample are listed, as sequenced in a study of identical twins (dated by TCRdb to 2016 to 2018). The library was generated by 5' RACE. The reads were generated on an Illumina HiSeq 2000. TCRdb reworked the public reads: Q25 trimming with fastp, MiXCR clone assembly, productive beta chains retained. Each CDR3 protein appears once, grouped with its most common genes and DNA. The sample yields about 550,000 distinct CDR3 sequences; approximately 20% were counted once. The ten largest clones capture approximately 0.49% of the sample. The same sample was also studied in work on yellow fever vaccine responses in identical twins.

The material sequenced was CD4+ T cells sorted from blood. These receptors were taken from a woman between 18 and 30 years old in good health.

V gene TRBV5-1 combines with J gene TRBJ2-2, with 13 bases identical to TRBD2. The CDR3 is 17 residues long. Germline V gene lookup returns CDR1 SGHRS and CDR2 YFSETQ. J gave up 4 bases and V 4 bases, and 7 bases lay outside the gene matches. The CDR3 DNA is TGCGCCAGCAGCCATTCGGGACTAGCGGGATTCACCGGGGAGCTGTTTTTT. This sequence encodes CASSHSGLAGFTGELFF.

CDR3 nucleotide sequence: TGCGCCAGCAGGGGGGCTGGGGCAGATACGCAGTATTTT. This gives the protein CASRGAGADTQYF. The rearrangement links TRBV5-1 to TRBJ2-3; maybe TRBD1 (6 bases). The CDR3 contains 13 residues. Germline loops: CDR1 SGHRS, CDR2 YFSETQ. V shed 5 bases and J shed 4 bases, with 11 bases lying between them.

This clonotype was counted only a few times. The V and J genes are TRBV12-3 or TRBV12-4 and TRBJ2-3; D unclear. The CDR3 has 15 amino acids. V lost 5 bases to trimming and J lost 3 bases, with 15 bases between them. The DNA for the CDR3 is TGTGCCAGCAGTCCCCGCGCTAGTGGGACAGATACGCAGTATTTT. It specifies CASSPRASGTDTQYF.

The J gene is TRBJ1-1, the V gene TRBV29-1, with D uncertain. Between the trimmed V and J ends, which lost 0 bases and 11 bases, there was a span of 10 bases. The CDR3 is 11 amino acids. Germline V gives CDR1 SQVTM, CDR2 ANQGSEA. CDR3 sequence (DNA): TGCAGCGTTGAAGATCTTTTAGGCGCTTTCTTT. Amino acid sequence: CSVEDLLGAFF.

The CDR3 loop reads CASSQVTAGTDTQYF. The CDR3 DNA follows: TGCGCCAGCAGCCAAGTAACAGCGGGCACAGATACGCAGTATTTT. The chain combines TRBV4-1 with TRBJ2-3, with D possibly matching TRBD2 (5 bases). Germline V gene lookup returns CDR1 MGHRA and CDR2 YSYEKL. Trimming pared 1 base from V and 1 base from J, leaving 9 bases between. The CDR3 totals 15 residues.

V gene TRBV20-1 combines with J gene TRBJ2-1, with 15 positions matching TRBD2. Germline V gene sequence: CDR1 DFQATT, CDR2 SNEGSKA (reference sequence). The CDR3 extends over 16 amino acids. J was trimmed by 2 bases and V by 7 bases; bases with no gene match: 6. CDR3 sequence: CSGRTSGGATYNEQFF. Written as DNA, the CDR3 is TGCAGTGGAAGGACTAGCGGGGGGGCGACCTACAATGAGCAGTTCTTC.

V gene TRBV20-1 combines with J gene TRBJ2-1; D tentatively fits TRBD1 or TRBD2 (5 bases each). The V gene lost 5 bases and the J gene lost 9 bases, with 26 bases spanning the gap. CDR3 size: 16 residues. Germline values: CDR1 DFQATT, CDR2 SNEGSKA (reference sequence). The chain's CDR3 is CSALFYRDPEWAEQFF. As DNA, the CDR3 is TGCAGTGCTCTCTTTTACCGGGACCCTGAATGGGCTGAGCAGTTCTTC.